The 8 T cell receptor beta chains given below trace back to one sample, sequenced in a study of T cell changes during pregnancy in multiple sclerosis. Profiled with immunoSEQ multiplex PCR; TCRdb holds only in-frame clones, not every one. This table holds around 60,000 clones, around 93% found once. The sample here was CD4+ T cells from peripheral blood mononuclear cells, taken before pregnancy. The receptor set was obtained from a female donor with multiple sclerosis, enrolled in a pregnancy study.

The V gene is TRBV7-2, the J gene TRBJ2-5; 8 bases map to TRBD2. Germline lookup yields CDR1 SGHTA and CDR2 FQGNSA. This CDR3 region has 16 residues. V trimming: 5 bases; J trimming: 4 bases; junction bases outside the gene matches: 12. This CDR3 reads CASSPRLLAGGETQYF. The CDR3 DNA follows: TGTGCCAGCAGCCCTAGGCTGTTGGCGGGAGGAGAGACCCAGTACTTC.

The J gene is TRBJ1-4, the V gene TRBV9; the D is unclear. Germline V gene sequence: CDR1 SGDLS, CDR2 YYNGEE. The CDR3 contains 15 residues. V was pared by 0 bases and J by 4 bases, with 10 bases between. CDR3 sequence (DNA): TGTGCCAGCAGCGTAGGAGGAGGGAATAATGAAAAACTGTTTTTT. It yields the protein CASSVGGGNNEKLFF.

J is TRBJ2-5 and V is TRBV5-1; D remains ambiguous. The CDR3 totals 16 residues. V dropped 0 bases and J dropped 4 bases, with 16 bases sitting between them. CDR1 SGHRS and CDR2 YFSETQ come from the germline V gene. CDR3 in amino acids: CASSLADFSVGETQYF. The CDR3, as DNA: TGCGCCAGCAGCTTGGCCGATTTCAGTGTTGGAGAGACCCAGTACTTC.

This CDR3 reads CASSIGGWTGYDEQFF. The CDR3 DNA follows: TGTGCCAGTAGTATAGGCGGCTGGACAGGGTACGATGAGCAGTTCTTC. The chain uses TRBV19 and TRBJ2-1; 8 bases fit TRBD1. Germline-derived CDR1 and CDR2 are LNHDA and SQIVND (reference sequence). V lost 1 base to trimming and J lost 8 bases; unmatched junction nucleotides: 10. This CDR3 spans 16 amino acids.

This clone was found once. The rearrangement uses TRBV2 and TRBJ1-2; TRBD1 is a possible D gene (6 bases). The CDR3 has 14 amino acids. V lost 5 bases and J 2 bases, leaving 12 bases between the germline ends. Germline loops: CDR1 SNHLY, CDR2 FYNNEI. The CDR3 is CASSTDSPNYGYTF. The DNA for the CDR3 is TGTGCCAGCAGTACGGACAGTCCCAACTATGGCTACACCTTC.

The CDR3 is CASSGTGTGVNQPQHF. The CDR3 DNA sequence: TGTGCCAGCAGCGGAACCGGGACAGGGGTCAATCAGCCCCAGCATTTT. The J gene is TRBJ1-5, the V gene TRBV7-2; 10 nucleotides agree with TRBD1. The V segment lost 5 bases and the J segment 3 bases; nucleotides outside the gene matches: 7. This CDR3 is 16 amino acids long. Per germline, CDR1 SGHTA and CDR2 FQGNSA.

The DNA of the CDR3 is TGTGCCAGCAGCGTTGACGGGAGAAGCACAGATACGCAGTATTTT. Protein product: CASSVDGRSTDTQYF. The chain has TRBV9 and TRBJ2-3; TRBD2 is a possible D gene (6 bases). The ends were cut back, 2 bases at V and 0 bases at J, with 10 bases in the middle. The CDR3 is 15 residues long. Germline CDR1 SGDLS, CDR2 YYNGEE.

The chain is built from TRBV10-3 and TRBJ2-3; maybe TRBD2 (7 bases). The germline CDR1 and CDR2 sequences are ENHRY and SYGVKD. This CDR3 spans 16 amino acids. V gave up 6 bases and J gave up 4 bases, with 20 bases separating them. For the CDR3, the DNA is TGTGCCATCAGCGAACCGGGGGGCGCATTCTCAGATACGCAGTATTTT. As protein: CAISEPGGAFSDTQYF.